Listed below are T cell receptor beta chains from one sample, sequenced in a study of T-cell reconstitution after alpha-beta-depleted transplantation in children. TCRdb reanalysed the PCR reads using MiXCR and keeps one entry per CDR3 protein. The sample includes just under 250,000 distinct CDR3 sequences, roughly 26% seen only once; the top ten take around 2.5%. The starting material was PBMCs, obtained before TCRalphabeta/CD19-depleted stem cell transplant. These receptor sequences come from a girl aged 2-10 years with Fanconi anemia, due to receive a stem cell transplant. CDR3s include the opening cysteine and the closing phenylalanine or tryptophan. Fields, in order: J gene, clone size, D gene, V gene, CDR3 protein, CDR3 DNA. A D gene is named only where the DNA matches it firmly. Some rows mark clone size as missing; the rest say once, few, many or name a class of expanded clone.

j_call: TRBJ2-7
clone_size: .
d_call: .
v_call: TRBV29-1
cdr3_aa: CSVVTRNSYEQYF
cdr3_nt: TGCAGCGTTGTAACGCGTAATTCATACGAGCAGTACTTC

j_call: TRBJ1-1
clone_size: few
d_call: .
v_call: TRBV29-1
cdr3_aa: CSVAQAFF
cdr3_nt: TGCAGCGTGGCACAAGCTTTCTTT

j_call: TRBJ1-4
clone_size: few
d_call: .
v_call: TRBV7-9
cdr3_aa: CASSLAGNEKLFF
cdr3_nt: TGTGCCAGCAGCTTAGCCGGTAATGAAAAACTGTTTTTT

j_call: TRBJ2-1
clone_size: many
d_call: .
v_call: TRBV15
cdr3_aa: CATSRRGLASHNEQFF
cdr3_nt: TGTGCCACCAGCAGAAGGGGTCTAGCGAGTCACAATGAGCAGTTCTTC

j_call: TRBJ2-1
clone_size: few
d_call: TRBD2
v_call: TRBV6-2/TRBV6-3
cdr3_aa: CASSNFPIHPNSGTNNEQFF
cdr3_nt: TGTGCCAGCAGTAACTTTCCAATCCACCCCAATAGCGGGACCAACAATGAGCAGTTCTTC

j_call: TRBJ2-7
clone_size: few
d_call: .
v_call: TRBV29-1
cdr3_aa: CSVGGGMTYEQYF
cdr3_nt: TGCAGCGTTGGGGGCGGGATGACCTACGAGCAGTACTTC

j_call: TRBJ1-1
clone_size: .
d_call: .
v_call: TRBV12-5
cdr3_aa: CASGLVGEQGSGMNTEAFF
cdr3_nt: TGTGCTAGTGGTTTGGTAGGGGAACAGGGCTCGGGTATGAACACTGAAGCTTTCTTT

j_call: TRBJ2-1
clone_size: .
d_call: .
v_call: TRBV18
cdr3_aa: CASSLEGFSTNEQFF
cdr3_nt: TGTGCCAGCTCACTCGAAGGGTTCAGCACGAATGAGCAGTTCTTC

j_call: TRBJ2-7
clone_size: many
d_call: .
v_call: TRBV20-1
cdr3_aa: CSARRDPTREQYF
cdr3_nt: TGCAGTGCTAGACGGGACCCAACGAGGGAGCAGTACTTC

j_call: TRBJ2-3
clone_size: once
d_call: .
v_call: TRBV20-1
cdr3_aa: CSAIDLRPGTDTQYF
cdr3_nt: TGCAGTGCTATCGACCTGAGACCGGGCACAGATACGCAGTATTTT

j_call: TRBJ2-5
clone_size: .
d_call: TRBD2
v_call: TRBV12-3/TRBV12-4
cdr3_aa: CASSALRGTLETQYF
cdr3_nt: TGTGCCAGCAGTGCCTTGCGGGGGACCCTCGAGACCCAGTACTTC

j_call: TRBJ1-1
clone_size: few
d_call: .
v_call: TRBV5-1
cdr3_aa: CASSFPDREAFF
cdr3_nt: TGCGCCAGCAGCTTCCCAGACAGGGAAGCTTTCTTT

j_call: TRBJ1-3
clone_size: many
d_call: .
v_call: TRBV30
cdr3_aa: CAWLGVNGNTIYF
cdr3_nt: TGTGCCTGGTTGGGGGTGAACGGAAACACCATATATTTT

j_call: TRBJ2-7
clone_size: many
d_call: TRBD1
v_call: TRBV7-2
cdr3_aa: CASSRTGGQLTEQYF
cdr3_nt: TGTGCCAGCAGCAGGACAGGGGGCCAGCTTACGGAGCAGTACTTC

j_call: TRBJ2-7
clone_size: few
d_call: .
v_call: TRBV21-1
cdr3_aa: CASSKGLVLYEQYF
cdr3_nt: TGTGCCAGCAGCAAAGGCCTAGTTCTCTACGAGCAGTACTTC

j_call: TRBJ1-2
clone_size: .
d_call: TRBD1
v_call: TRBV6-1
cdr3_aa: CASSTGDNYGYTF
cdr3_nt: TGTGCCAGCAGTACAGGGGACAACTATGGCTACACCTTC

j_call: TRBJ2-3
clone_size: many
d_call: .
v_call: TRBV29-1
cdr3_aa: CSVTFSTDTQYF
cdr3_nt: TGCAGCGTTACCTTCAGCACAGATACGCAGTATTTT

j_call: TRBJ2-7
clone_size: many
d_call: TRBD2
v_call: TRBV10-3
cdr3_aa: CAITSTTSGTYEQYF
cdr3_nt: TGTGCCATCACCTCTACGACTAGCGGGACCTACGAGCAGTACTTC

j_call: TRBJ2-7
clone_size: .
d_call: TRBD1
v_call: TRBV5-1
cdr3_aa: CASRYNTGGALYEQYF
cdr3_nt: TGCGCCAGCAGATATAATACAGGGGGCGCCCTCTACGAGCAGTACTTC

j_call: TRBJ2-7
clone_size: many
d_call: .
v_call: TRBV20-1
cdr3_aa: CSASYRASSYEQYF
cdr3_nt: TGCAGTGCTAGCTACAGGGCAAGCTCCTACGAGCAGTACTTC

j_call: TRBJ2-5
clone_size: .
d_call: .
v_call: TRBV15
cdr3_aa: CATSRDLTETQYF
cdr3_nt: TGTGCCACCAGCAGAGATTTGACGGAGACCCAGTACTTC

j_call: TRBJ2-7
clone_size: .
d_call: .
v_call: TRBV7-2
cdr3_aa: CASSSRTSPSYEQYF
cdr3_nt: TGTGCCAGCAGCTCCCGGACTTCTCCCTCCTACGAGCAGTACTTC

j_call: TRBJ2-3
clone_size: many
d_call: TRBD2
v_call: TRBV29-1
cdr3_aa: CSVVGLAGAPDTQYF
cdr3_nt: TGCAGCGTTGTTGGTTTAGCGGGGGCCCCAGATACGCAGTATTTT

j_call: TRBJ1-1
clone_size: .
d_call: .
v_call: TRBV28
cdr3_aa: CASSLPRGTRAFF
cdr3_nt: TGTGCCAGCAGTTTACCCAGGGGTACGAGAGCTTTCTTT

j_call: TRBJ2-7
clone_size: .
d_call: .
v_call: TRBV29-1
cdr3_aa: CSVVWQVSYEQYF
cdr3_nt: TGCAGCGTTGTATGGCAGGTCTCCTACGAGCAGTACTTC

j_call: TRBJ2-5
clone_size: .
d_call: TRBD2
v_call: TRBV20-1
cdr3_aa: CSGIGGARETQYF
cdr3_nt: TGCAGTGGGATCGGGGGGGCGAGGGAGACCCAGTACTTC

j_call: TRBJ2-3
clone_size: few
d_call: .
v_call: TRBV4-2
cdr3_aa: CASSQGVAEKKFDTQYF
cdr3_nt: TGTGCCAGCAGCCAAGGGGTGGCGGAGAAGAAATTCGATACGCAGTATTTT

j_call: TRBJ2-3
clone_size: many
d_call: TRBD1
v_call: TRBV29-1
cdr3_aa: CSVDGTGSSTDTQYF
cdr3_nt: TGCAGCGTTGACGGGACAGGGTCTAGCACAGATACGCAGTATTTT

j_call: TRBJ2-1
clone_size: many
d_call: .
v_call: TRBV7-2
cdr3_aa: CASSLRRDTLTEQFF
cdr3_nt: TGTGCCAGCAGCTTAAGGCGGGACACACTGACTGAGCAGTTCTTC

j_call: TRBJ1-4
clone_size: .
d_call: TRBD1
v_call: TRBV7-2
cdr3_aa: CASSLGGTGFEKLFF
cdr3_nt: TGTGCCAGCAGCTTAGGCGGGACAGGGTTTGAAAAACTGTTTTTT

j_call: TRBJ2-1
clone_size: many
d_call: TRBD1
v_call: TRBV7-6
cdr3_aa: CASSLEGDRLNEQFF
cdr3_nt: TGTGCCAGCAGCTTAGAGGGGGACAGACTCAATGAGCAGTTCTTC

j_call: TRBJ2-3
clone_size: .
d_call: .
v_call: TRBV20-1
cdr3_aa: CSAFTGSSTDTQYF
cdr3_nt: TGCAGTGCTTTTACAGGGTCTAGCACAGATACGCAGTATTTT

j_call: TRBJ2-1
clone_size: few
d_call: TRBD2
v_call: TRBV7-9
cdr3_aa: CASSLWVGLAGVNEQFF
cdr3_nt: TGTGCCAGCAGCTTATGGGTGGGGCTAGCGGGAGTCAATGAGCAGTTCTTC

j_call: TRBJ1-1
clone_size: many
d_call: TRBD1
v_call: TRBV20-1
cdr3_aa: CSASSGTGSTEAFF
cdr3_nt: TGCAGTGCTTCTTCCGGGACAGGGAGCACTGAAGCTTTCTTT

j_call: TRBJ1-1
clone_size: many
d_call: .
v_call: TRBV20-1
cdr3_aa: CSASNRATEAFF
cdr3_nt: TGCAGTGCTAGTAACAGGGCCACTGAAGCTTTCTTT

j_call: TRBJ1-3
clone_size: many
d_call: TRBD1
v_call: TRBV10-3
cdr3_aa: CASDRGLSGNTIYF
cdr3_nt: TGTGCCTCGGACAGGGGGCTTAGTGGAAACACCATATATTTT

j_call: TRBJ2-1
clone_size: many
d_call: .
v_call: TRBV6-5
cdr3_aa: CASRYNRGLQSGYNEQFF
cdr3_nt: TGTGCCAGCAGATATAACCGCGGGCTCCAGTCGGGTTACAATGAGCAGTTCTTC

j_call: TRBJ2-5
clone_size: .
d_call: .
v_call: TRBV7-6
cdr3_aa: CASSLARIGQETQYF
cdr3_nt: TGTGCCAGCAGCTTAGCGCGAATAGGCCAAGAGACCCAGTACTTC

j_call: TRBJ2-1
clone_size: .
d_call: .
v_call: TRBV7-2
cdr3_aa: CASSLLEQFF
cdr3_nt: TGTGCCAGCAGCTTACTTGAGCAGTTCTTC

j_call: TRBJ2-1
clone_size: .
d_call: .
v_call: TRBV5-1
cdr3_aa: CASSPTRKSSSYNEQFF
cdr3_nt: TGCGCCAGCAGCCCGACCCGCAAGTCATCCTCCTACAATGAGCAGTTCTTC

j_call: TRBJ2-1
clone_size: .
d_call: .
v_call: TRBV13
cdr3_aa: CASSDEDDEQFF
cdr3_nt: TGTGCCAGCAGCGATGAGGACGATGAGCAGTTCTTC

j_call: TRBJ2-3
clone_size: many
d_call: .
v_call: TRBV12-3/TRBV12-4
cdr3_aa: CASSFGGTDTQYF
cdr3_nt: TGTGCCAGCAGTTTCGGGGGAACAGATACGCAGTATTTT

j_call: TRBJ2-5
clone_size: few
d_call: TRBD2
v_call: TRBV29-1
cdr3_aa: CSVGASGRKETQYF
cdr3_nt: TGCAGCGTTGGAGCTAGCGGGAGGAAAGAGACCCAGTACTTC

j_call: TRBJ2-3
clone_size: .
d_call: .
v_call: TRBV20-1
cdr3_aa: CSASLVGLDEGDTQYF
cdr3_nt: TGCAGTGCTAGTTTGGTCGGGCTAGATGAGGGAGATACGCAGTATTTT

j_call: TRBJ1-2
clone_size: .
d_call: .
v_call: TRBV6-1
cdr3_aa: CASSDGFFNYGYTF
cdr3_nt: TGTGCCAGCAGTGACGGGTTCTTTAACTATGGCTACACCTTC

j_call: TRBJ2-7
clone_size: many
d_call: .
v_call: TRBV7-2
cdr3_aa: CASSFDRQISYEQYF
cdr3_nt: TGTGCCAGCAGCTTTGACAGGCAAATATCATACGAGCAGTACTTC

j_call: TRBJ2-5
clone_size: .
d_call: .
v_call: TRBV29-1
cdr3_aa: CSVNWGVGTQETQYF
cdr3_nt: TGCAGCGTCAACTGGGGGGTGGGTACACAAGAGACCCAGTACTTC

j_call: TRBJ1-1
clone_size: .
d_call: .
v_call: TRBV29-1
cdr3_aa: CSADFTGAATEAFF
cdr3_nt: TGCAGCGCCGACTTCACGGGGGCAGCCACTGAAGCTTTCTTT

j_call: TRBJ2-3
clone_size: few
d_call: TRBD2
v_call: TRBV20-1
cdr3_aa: CSAMRLAPPDTQYF
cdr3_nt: TGCAGTGCTATGCGACTAGCGCCTCCAGATACGCAGTATTTT

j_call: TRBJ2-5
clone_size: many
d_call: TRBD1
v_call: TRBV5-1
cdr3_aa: CASTGTGETQYF
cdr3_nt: TGCGCCAGTACCGGGACAGGGGAGACCCAGTACTTC